This TCR beta chain was recovered during a study of T cells in Graves' hyperthyroidism and ophthalmopathy. The overall study: Peripheral blood draws took place at initial diagnosis, ahead of any treatment.

Trimming left V 5 bases short and J 6 bases short, with 19 bases between. Germline V gene lookup returns CDR1 LNHDA and CDR2 SQIVND (reference sequence). This CDR3 is built from 15 residues. RNA transcripts gave rise to amplified TCR beta CDR3 regions. Primed by the HTBI set, a first-round RT-PCR was run on the TCR CDR3. TCRdb reprocessed the multiplex PCR reads with MiXCR, giving one entry per CDR3 protein. The table includes about 840,000 distinct CDR3 sequences, more than 30% detected once. The study, taken as a whole, reports: Onset of ophthalmopathy came a median 6.5 months after the model predicted it.

This clonotype was seen repeatedly, ten times or more. No antigen is known for it. Patients aged 18 to 65 had newly diagnosed hyperthyroidism lasting under 2 months. The PBMCs studied were ones that came from around 10 ml fresh peripheral blood. This sequence originates from a man between 18 and 29 years old with Graves' hyperthyroidism. The sample taken for sequencing was blood. J is TRBJ1-1 and V is TRBV19; D is uncertain. The CDR3 sequence is CASSPKRPWPPEAFF. CDR3 sequence (DNA): TGTGCCAGTAGTCCCAAGCGTCCCTGGCCCCCTGAAGCTTTCTTT.